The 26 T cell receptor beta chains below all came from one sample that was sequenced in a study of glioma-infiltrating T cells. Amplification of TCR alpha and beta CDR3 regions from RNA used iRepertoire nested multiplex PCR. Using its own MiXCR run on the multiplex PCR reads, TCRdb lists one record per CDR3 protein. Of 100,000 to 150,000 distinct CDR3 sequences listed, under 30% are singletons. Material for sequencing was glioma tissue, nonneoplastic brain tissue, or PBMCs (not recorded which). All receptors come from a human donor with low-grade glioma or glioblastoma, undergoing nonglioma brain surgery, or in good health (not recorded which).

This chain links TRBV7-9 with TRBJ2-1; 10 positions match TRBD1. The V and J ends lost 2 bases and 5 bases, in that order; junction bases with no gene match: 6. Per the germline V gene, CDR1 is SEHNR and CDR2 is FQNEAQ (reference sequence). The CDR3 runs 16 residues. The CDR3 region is CASSLPRDRGHNEQFF. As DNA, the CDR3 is TGTGCCAGCAGCTTACCTCGGGACAGGGGTCACAATGAGCAGTTCTTC.

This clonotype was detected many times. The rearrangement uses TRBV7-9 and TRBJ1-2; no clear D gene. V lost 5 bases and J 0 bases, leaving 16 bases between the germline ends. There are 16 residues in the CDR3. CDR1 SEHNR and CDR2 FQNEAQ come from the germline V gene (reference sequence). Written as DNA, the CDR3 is TGTGCCAGCAGCCCGTTGACGGCTAATTCTAACTATGGCTACACCTTC. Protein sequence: CASSPLTANSNYGYTF.

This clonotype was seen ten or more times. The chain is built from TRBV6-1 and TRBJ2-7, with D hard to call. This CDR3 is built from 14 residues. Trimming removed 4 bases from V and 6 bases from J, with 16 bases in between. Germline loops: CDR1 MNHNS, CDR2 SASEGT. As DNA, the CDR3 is TGTGCCAGCAGTGGAACTCCATTCGTTTCCGAGCAGTACGTC. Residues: CASSGTPFVSEQYV.

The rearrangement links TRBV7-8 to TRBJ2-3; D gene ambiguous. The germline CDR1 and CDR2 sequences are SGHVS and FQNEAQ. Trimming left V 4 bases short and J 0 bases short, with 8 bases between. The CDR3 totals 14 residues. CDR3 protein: CASSSQDSTDTQYF. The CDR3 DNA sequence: TGTGCCAGCAGCTCTCAGGACAGCACAGATACGCAGTATTTT.

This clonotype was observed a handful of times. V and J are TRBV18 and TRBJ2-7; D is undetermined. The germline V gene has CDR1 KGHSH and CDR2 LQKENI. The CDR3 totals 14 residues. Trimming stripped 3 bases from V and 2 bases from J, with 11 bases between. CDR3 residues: CASSPGYPAYEQYV. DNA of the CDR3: TGTGCCAGCTCACCGGGCTACCCCGCCTACGAGCAGTACGTC.

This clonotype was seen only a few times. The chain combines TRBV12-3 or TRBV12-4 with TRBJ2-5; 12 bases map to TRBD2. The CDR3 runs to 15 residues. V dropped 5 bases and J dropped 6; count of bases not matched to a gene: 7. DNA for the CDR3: TGTGCCAGCAGTGTCCTAGCGGGGGGGCCACAGACCCAGTACTTC. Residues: CASSVLAGGPQTQYF.

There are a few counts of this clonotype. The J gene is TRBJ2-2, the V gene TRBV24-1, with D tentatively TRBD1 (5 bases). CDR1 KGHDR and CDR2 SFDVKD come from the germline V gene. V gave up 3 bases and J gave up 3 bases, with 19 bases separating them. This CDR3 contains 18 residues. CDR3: CATSDPLTVNADTGELFF. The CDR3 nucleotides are TGTGCCACCAGTGATCCCCTGACAGTGAATGCCGACACCGGGGAGCTGTTTTTT.

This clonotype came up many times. The CDR3 coding sequence is TGTGCCAGCACTTTAGCGGGGGGGCAAGAGACCCAGTACTTC. As protein: CASTLAGGQETQYF. The V call is TRBV6-1, the J call TRBJ2-5, with 11 bases aligning to TRBD2. Germline V CDR1 and CDR2: MNHNS, SASEGT. V gave up 7 bases and J gave up 2 bases; unmatched junction bases: 3. The CDR3 consists of 14 residues.

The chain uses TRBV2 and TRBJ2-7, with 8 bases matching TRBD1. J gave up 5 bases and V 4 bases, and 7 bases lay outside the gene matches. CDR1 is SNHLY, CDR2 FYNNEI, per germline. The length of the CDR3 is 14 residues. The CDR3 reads CASSGRTGQHEQYV. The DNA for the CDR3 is TGTGCCAGCAGTGGAAGGACAGGGCAACACGAGCAGTACGTC.

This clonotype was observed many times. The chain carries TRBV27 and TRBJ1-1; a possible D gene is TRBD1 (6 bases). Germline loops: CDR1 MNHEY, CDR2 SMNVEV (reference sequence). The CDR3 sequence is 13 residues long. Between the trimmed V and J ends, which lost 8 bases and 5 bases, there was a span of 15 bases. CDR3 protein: CASSQGRDTEAFF. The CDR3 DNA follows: TGTGCCAGCTCCCAGGGGCGGGATACTGAAGCTTTCTTT.

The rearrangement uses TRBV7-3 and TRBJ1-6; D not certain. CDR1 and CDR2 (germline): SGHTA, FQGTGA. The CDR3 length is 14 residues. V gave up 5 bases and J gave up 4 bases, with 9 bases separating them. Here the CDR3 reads CASSEKRYNSPLHF. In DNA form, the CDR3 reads TGTGCCAGCAGCGAAAAACGGTATAATTCACCCCTCCACTTT.

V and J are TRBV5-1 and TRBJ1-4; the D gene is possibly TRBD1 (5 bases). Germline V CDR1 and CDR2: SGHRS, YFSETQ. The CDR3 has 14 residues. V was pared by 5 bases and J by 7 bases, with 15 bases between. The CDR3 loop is CASSLRRDGEKLFF. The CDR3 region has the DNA TGCGCCAGCAGTCTTAGACGGGACGGTGAAAAACTGTTTTTT.

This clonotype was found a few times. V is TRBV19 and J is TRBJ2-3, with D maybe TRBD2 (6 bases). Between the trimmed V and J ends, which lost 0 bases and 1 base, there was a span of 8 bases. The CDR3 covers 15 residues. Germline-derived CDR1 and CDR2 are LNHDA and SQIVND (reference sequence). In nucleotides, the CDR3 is TGTGCCAGTAGTATAGAGGGAGGAGGCACAGATACGCAGTATTTT. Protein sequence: CASSIEGGGTDTQYF. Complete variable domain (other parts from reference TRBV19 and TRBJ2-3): DGGITQSPKYLFRKEGQNVTLSCEQNLNHDAMYWYRQDPGQGLRLIYYSQIVNDFQKGDIAEGYSVSREKKESFPLTVTSAQKNPTAFYLCASSIEGGGTDTQYFGPGTRLTVL.

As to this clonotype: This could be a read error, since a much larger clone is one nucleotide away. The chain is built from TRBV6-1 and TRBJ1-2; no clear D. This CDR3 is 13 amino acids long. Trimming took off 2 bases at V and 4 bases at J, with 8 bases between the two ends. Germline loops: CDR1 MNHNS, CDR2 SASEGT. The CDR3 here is CASSEHNTYGYTF. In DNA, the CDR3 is TGTGCCAGCAGTGAACATAATACCTATGGCTACACCTTC.

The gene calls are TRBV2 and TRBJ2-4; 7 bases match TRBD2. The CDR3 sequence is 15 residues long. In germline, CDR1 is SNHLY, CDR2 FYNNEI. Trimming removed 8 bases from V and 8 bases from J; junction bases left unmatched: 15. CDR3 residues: CASADLEASGDIQYF. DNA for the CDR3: TGTGCCAGCGCCGACCTAGAGGCTAGCGGAGACATTCAGTACTTC.

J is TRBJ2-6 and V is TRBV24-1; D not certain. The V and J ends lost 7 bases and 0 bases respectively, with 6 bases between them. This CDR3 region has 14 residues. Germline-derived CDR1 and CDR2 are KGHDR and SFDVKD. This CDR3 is CATSQNSGANVLTF. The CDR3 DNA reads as TGTGCCACCAGCCAGAACTCTGGGGCCAACGTCCTGACTTTC.

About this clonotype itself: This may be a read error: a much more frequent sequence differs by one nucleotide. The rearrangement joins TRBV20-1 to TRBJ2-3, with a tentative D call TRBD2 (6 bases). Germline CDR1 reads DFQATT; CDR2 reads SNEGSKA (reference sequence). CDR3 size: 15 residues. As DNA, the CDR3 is TGCAGTGCTAGAGATCCGGGACTGGCGCCAGATTCGCAGTATTTT. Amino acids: CSARDPGLAPDSQYF.

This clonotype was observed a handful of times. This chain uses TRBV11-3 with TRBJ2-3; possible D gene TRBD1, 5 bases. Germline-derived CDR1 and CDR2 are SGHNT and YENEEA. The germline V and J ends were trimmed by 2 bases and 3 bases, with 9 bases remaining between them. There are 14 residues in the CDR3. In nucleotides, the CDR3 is TGTGCCAGCAGCTTAAACAGGACAACAGATACGCAGTATTTT. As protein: CASSLNRTTDTQYF.

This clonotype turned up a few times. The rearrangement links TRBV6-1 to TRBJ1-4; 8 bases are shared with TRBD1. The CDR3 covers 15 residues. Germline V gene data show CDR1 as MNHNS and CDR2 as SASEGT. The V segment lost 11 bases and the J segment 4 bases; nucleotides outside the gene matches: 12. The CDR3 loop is CASRDRPIGNEKLFF. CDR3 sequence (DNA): TGTGCCTCCCGGGACAGGCCTATCGGTAATGAAAAACTGTTTTTT.

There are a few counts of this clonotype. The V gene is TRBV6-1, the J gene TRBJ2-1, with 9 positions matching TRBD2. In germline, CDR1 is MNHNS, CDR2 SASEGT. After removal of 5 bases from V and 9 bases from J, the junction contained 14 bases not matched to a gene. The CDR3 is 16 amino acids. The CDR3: CASSYTGGGASVEQFF. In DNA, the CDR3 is TGTGCCAGCAGTTATACGGGCGGGGGGGCGTCCGTTGAGCAGTTCTTC.

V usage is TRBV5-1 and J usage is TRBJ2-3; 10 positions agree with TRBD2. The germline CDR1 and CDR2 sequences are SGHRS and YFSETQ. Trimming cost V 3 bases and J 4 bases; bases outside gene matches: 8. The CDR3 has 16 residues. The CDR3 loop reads CASSSSGLASPDTQYF. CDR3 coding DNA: TGCGCCAGCAGCTCATCGGGACTAGCGAGCCCAGATACGCAGTATTTT. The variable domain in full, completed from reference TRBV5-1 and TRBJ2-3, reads KAGVTQTPRYLIKTRGQQVTLSCSPISGHRSVSWYQQTPGQGLQFLFEYFSETQRNKGNFPGRFSGRQFSNSRSEMNVSTLELGDSALYLCASSSSGLASPDTQYFGPGTRLTVL.

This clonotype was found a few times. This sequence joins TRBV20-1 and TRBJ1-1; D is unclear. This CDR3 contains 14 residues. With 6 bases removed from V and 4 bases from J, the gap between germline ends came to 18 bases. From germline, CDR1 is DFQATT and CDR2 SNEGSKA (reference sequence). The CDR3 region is CSAPPRGVGTEAFF. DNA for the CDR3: TGCAGTGCCCCCCCCCGGGGTGTAGGCACTGAAGCTTTCTTT.

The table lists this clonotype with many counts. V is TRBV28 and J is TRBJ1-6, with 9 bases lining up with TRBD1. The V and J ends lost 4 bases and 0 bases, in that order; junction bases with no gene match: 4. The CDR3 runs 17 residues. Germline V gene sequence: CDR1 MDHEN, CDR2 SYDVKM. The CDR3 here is CASSSGQGSSYNSPLHF. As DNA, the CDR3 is TGTGCCAGCAGTTCAGGACAGGGGAGCTCCTATAATTCACCCCTCCACTTT.

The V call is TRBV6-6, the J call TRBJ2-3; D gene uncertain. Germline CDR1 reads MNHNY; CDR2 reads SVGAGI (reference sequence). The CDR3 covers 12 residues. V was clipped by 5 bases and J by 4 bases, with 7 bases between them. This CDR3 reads CASSKTSDTQYF. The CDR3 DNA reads TGTGCCAGCAGTAAGACTTCAGATACGCAGTATTTT.

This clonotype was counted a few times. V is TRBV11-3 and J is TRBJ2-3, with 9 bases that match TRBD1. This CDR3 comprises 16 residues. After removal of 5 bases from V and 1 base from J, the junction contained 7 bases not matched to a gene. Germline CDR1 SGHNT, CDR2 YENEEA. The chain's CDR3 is CASSTGTGSRTDTQYF. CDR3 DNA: TGTGCCAGCAGCACCGGGACAGGGTCTCGCACAGATACGCAGTATTTT. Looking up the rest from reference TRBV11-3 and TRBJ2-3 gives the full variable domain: EAGVVQSPRYKIIEKKQPVAFWCNPISGHNTLYWYLQNLGQGPELLIRYENEEAVDDSQLPKDRFSAERLKGVDSTLKIQPAELGDSAVYLCASSTGTGSRTDTQYFGPGTRLTVL.

The CDR3 DNA reads as TGTGCCAGCAGCCAAGAGCATATTCCAGGAGAGACCCAGTACTTC. Translated, it gives CASSQEHIPGETQYF. The chain has TRBV3-1 and TRBJ2-5; D gene uncertain. The CDR3 length is 15 residues. The germline V gene has CDR1 LGHDT and CDR2 YNNKEL (reference sequence). V was clipped by 0 bases and J by 4 bases, with 12 bases between them.